The following is a T cell receptor (beta chain) sequence with its context. The antigen it binds to is not known. Nothing much larger sits one base from this clone, and base qualities are not available. TCRbeta CDR3 regions were amplified from genomic DNA using the immunoSEQ Assay, a bias-controlled multiplex PCR. The authors' pipeline ran thus. The number of nucleated cells in each sample was estimated from the amplification of reference gene primers within the assay. Sequence reads were collapsed and filtered to measure the absolute abundance of every unique TCRbeta CDR3 rearrangement. For each sample, productive Simpson clonality was calculated as the square root of Simpson's diversity index across productive rearrangements. What TCRdb holds here is the immuneACCESS table cut down to in-frame rearrangements. Part of the clones is not present; checked against another copy, under half of the missing clones reflect an unresolved V gene, and the others are unexplained. For V, J and clone size, that table is used; D and trimming come from the DNA. The sample table contains 180,000 or so clones; only one count was recorded for roughly 80% of them. The top ten clonotypes cover about 8.4% of the sample.

The entry originates in a study of blood T cell repertoires in COVID-19 (TCRdb year 2020). General notes on the study: The collaborator samples originated in the United States, Italy and Spain and spanned the acute and convalescent phases of COVID-19. The samples were drawn from two sources: the first 160 participants of the ongoing ImmuneRACE study, and 1,000 to 1,500 subjects contributed by 6 global collaborators. The material from the prospective study consisted of cDNA or gDNA derived from T cells, B-cell-depleted T cells, or PBMCs. The repertoires were released in a freely available public database intended as a resource for research on the immune response to SARS-CoV-2. Where available, HLA class I and class II types were obtained from metadata supplied by the sample provider rather than from assay-based typing. A de-identified subject ID, COVID-19 status, age in years and sex were almost always included in the sample metadata. Deeply sampled blood TCRbeta repertoires from subjects exposed to, actively infected with, or recovered from COVID-19 were included in the dataset. The paper as a whole reports these results and caveats: The quantity of clinical and demographic metadata differed by source and by participant and was supplied without curation.

Collaborating institutions collected whole blood in K2EDTA tubes following their own protocols. For TCRbeta analysis, collaborators shipped samples in one of three forms: frozen whole blood, isolated PBMCs, or DNA extracted from either of those sample types. Cut back by 3 bases and 6 bases, the V and J ends lie 11 bases apart. Via the germline V gene, CDR1 is MRHNA and CDR2 SNTAGT. From its cysteine to its phenylalanine, the CDR3 spans 14 amino acids. Of the read, only the CDR3 DNA is kept; its 42 bases are in frame from base 1. The TCR originated in a woman between 65 and 79 years old with acute or convalescent COVID-19. The rearranged chain carries TRBV6-4 and TRBJ2-2; the D gene assignment is ambiguous. Sequenced sample: peripheral blood. DNA sequence: TGTGCCAGCAGTGAAGTTGCGGCCTCCGGGGAGCTGTTTTTT. Its protein reads: CASSEVAASGELFF.